What follows are 27 T cell receptor beta chains derived from one specimen sequenced in a study of blood T cell repertoires in COVID-19. TCRdb's copy holds only in-frame clones and misses some; the assay was immunoSEQ multiplex PCR. The sample carries around 130,000 clones, around three quarters recorded once. The specimen sequenced was peripheral blood. Every receptor here comes from a man between 60 and 75 years old with active or convalescent COVID-19.

The chain employs TRBV15 and TRBJ2-7, with a tentative D call TRBD2 (5 bases). Germline V gene lookup returns CDR1 LNHNV and CDR2 YYDKDF (reference sequence). Trimming stripped 7 bases from V and 0 bases from J, with 13 bases between. The CDR3 has 14 residues. The chain's CDR3 is CATMGSPSSYEQYF. In nucleotides, the CDR3 is TGTGCCACCATGGGGAGCCCCAGCTCCTACGAGCAGTACTTC.

V gene TRBV6-5 combines with J gene TRBJ2-2; weak D call: TRBD2 (5 bases). CDR3 length equals 16 residues. Germline V gene sequence: CDR1 MNHEY, CDR2 SVGAGI. Trimming took 3 bases from V and 2 from J, leaving 13 bases between them. CDR3 in amino acids: CASSYEGSANTGELFF. CDR3 sequence (DNA): TGTGCCAGCAGTTATGAAGGGAGCGCTAACACCGGGGAGCTGTTTTTT.

This clone was seen many times. The rearrangement joins TRBV28 to TRBJ2-2; 7 positions match TRBD1. The CDR3 consists of 15 residues. V trimming: 7 bases; J trimming: 3 bases; junction bases outside the gene matches: 8. The germline V gene encodes CDR1 MDHEN and CDR2 SYDVKM. The CDR3, as DNA: TGTGCCAGCATTCACGACAGGGTGGACACCGGGGAGCTGTTTTTT. Its protein product is CASIHDRVDTGELFF.

For the CDR3, the DNA is TGTGCCAGCTCACCAGCGGGAGTCTGGGATGAGCAGTTCTTC. It specifies CASSPAGVWDEQFF. The chain has TRBV18 and TRBJ2-1; TRBD2 agrees at 7 bases. V gave up 2 bases and J gave up 8 bases; unmatched junction bases: 6. The CDR3 consists of 14 residues. The germline gives CDR1 KGHSH, CDR2 LQKENI. The complete variable domain, with remaining parts taken from reference TRBV18 and TRBJ2-1, reads NAGVMQNPRHLVRRRGQEARLRCSPMKGHSHVYWYRQLPEEGLKFMVYLQKENIIDESGMPKERFSAEFPKEGPSILRIQQVVRGDSAAYFCASSPAGVWDEQFFGPGTRLTVL.

The rearrangement links TRBV28 to TRBJ2-7; 8 bases match TRBD1. Germline trimming cut 5 bases from V and 2 bases from J; bases unmatched to any gene: 8. This CDR3 spans 15 amino acids. The germline V gene encodes CDR1 MDHEN and CDR2 SYDVKM. The CDR3 coding sequence is TGTGCCAGCAGTCTAAGGGGGACAGGAGCCTACGAGCAGTACTTC. This gives the protein CASSLRGTGAYEQYF.

The V and J genes are TRBV30 and TRBJ1-6; TRBD1 is a possible D gene (5 bases). The V end lost 4 bases, the J end lost 6 bases, and 19 bases lay between the germline ends. Germline V gives CDR1 GTSNPN, CDR2 SVGIG (reference sequence). There are 16 residues in the CDR3. CDR3 region: CAWTPWAGPGNSPLHF. The CDR3 DNA sequence: TGTGCCTGGACTCCATGGGCAGGGCCTGGTAATTCACCCCTCCACTTT.

The chain recombines TRBV7-6 with TRBJ2-2; TRBD1 agrees at 7 bases. The ends lost 7 bases at V and 2 bases at J; junction bases unmatched: 16. This CDR3 has 18 residues. CDR1 is SGHVS, CDR2 FNYEAQ, per germline. CDR3 sequence reads: CASTLWGRGQGNTGELFF. As DNA, the CDR3 is TGTGCCAGCACCCTATGGGGAAGGGGGCAGGGAAACACCGGGGAGCTGTTTTTT.

This chain connects TRBV5-1 to TRBJ1-5; 11 bases are shared with TRBD1. Trimming at V came to 3 bases and at J to 4 bases, leaving 3 bases not matched to a gene. Germline V gives CDR1 SGHRS, CDR2 YFSETQ. The CDR3 contains 15 residues. The CDR3 reads CASSSGQGVNQPQHF. The CDR3, as DNA: TGCGCCAGCAGCTCGGGACAGGGGGTGAATCAGCCCCAGCATTTT.

V usage is TRBV9 and J usage is TRBJ2-1, with 7 bases fitting TRBD2. CDR1 and CDR2 from the germline V gene are SGDLS and YYNGEE. CDR3 length equals 15 residues. After removal of 2 bases from V and 0 bases from J, the junction contained 2 bases not matched to a gene. CDR3 coding DNA: TGTGCCAGCAGCGTCGGCGGGGGCTCCTACAATGAGCAGTTCTTC. This sequence encodes CASSVGGGSYNEQFF.

The V call is TRBV7-9, the J call TRBJ2-1, with D unclear. The V gene lost 3 bases and the J gene lost 8 bases, with 8 bases spanning the gap. Germline CDR1 is SEHNR and CDR2 is FQNEAQ (reference sequence). The CDR3 runs 12 residues. CDR3 in amino acids: CASSLGGDEQFF. The CDR3 DNA reads as TGTGCCAGCAGCTTGGGTGGAGATGAGCAGTTCTTC.

The chain joins TRBV10-3 to TRBJ2-7; 12 positions match TRBD1. The CDR3 length is 18 residues. CDR1 is ENHRY and CDR2 is SYGVKD in the germline V gene. V lost 0 bases, J lost 1 base, and 7 bases stayed unmatched. CDR3 in DNA: TGTGCCATCAGTGAGTCGTTGGGGACAGGGGGCTTTTCCTACGAGCAGTACTTC. Translated, it gives CAISESLGTGGFSYEQYF.

The gene calls are TRBV27 and TRBJ1-5; 9 bases match TRBD1. J lost 6 bases, V lost 6 bases, and 6 bases had no gene match. Germline V gives CDR1 MNHEY, CDR2 SMNVEV (reference sequence). The CDR3 is 14 amino acids. The CDR3 protein is CASRLQGAGQPQHF. CDR3 in DNA: TGTGCCAGCAGACTACAGGGGGCGGGTCAGCCCCAGCATTTT.

This clone was counted a few times. The CDR3 loop is CASSPSGGRGNQPQHF. The CDR3 nucleotides read TGTGCCAGCAGCCCGTCCGGCGGCAGAGGGAATCAGCCCCAGCATTTT. The gene calls are TRBV7-9 and TRBJ1-5; D unclear. This CDR3 contains 16 residues. The germline V gene has CDR1 SEHNR and CDR2 FQNEAQ (reference sequence). The V gene lost 5 bases and the J gene lost 4 bases, with 18 bases spanning the gap.

In this sample, this clone turned up a few times. The chain has TRBV7-2 and TRBJ2-5; D is possibly TRBD2 (5 bases). Germline CDR1 is SGHTA and CDR2 is FQGNSA. V was clipped by 4 bases and J by 5 bases, with 14 bases between them. There are 14 residues in the CDR3. This chain's CDR3 is CASSSQSGRETQYF. The CDR3 coding sequence is TGTGCCAGCAGCTCACAGAGCGGTCGGGAGACCCAGTACTTC. Full variable domain (outside the CDR3, taken from reference TRBV7-2 and TRBJ2-5): GAGVSQSPSNKVTEKGKDVELRCDPISGHTALYWYRQSLGQGLEFLIYFQGNSAPDKSGLPSDRFSAERTGGSVSTLTIQRTQQEDSAVYLCASSSQSGRETQYFGPGTRLLVL.

This clone showed up just once. The rearrangement uses TRBV29-1 and TRBJ1-1; 7 nucleotides line up with TRBD1. Germline loops: CDR1 SQVTM, CDR2 ANQGSEA. The CDR3 has 14 residues. V lost 3 bases to trimming and J lost 0 bases; unmatched junction nucleotides: 4. The CDR3 sequence: CSVDRTGMNTEAFF. CDR3 bases: TGCAGCGTTGATAGGACAGGCATGAACACTGAAGCTTTCTTT.

The chain links TRBV27 to TRBJ1-6; 8 nucleotides align to TRBD1. The CDR3 has 13 amino acids. With 6 bases clipped from V and 10 bases from J, the junction kept 5 bases outside the gene matches. CDR1 MNHEY and CDR2 SMNVEV come from the germline V gene (reference sequence). CDR3 loop: CASSDRGVSPLHF. CDR3 DNA sequence: TGTGCCAGCAGCGACAGGGGCGTCTCACCCCTCCACTTT.

The rearrangement uses TRBV28 and TRBJ2-1; 7 bases are a match to TRBD1. The CDR3 runs 16 residues. Trimming took 5 bases from V and 4 from J; bases not matched to a gene: 11. CDR1 is MDHEN, CDR2 SYDVKM, per germline. CDR3 nucleotides: TGTGCCAGCAGTCCTCTCGGGACAGAGCTTTACAATGAGCAGTTCTTC. As protein: CASSPLGTELYNEQFF.

The gene calls are TRBV7-2 and TRBJ2-7, with 8 bases matching TRBD2. The CDR3 has 14 amino acids. Germline V gene lookup returns CDR1 SGHTA and CDR2 FQGNSA. V lost 2 bases, J lost 4 bases, and 4 bases stayed unmatched. The chain's CDR3 is CASSLREGRYEQYF. The CDR3 DNA follows: TGTGCCAGCAGCTTACGGGAGGGACGTTACGAGCAGTACTTC.

The gene calls are TRBV19 and TRBJ1-5; TRBD1 matches 7 bases. Unmatched junction bases numbered 5, after V lost 9 bases and J lost 3 bases. Germline V gives CDR1 LNHDA, CDR2 SQIVND (reference sequence). The CDR3 is 13 amino acids. CDR3 in DNA: TGTGCCAGCCGACAGGGACCCAATCAGCCCCAGCATTTT. It is translated as CASRQGPNQPQHF.

V gene TRBV18 combines with J gene TRBJ1-1; a weak D match, TRBD1 (5 bases). The CDR3 consists of 14 residues. V was trimmed by 6 bases and J by 0 bases, leaving 11 bases between them. CDR1 KGHSH and CDR2 LQKENI come from the germline V gene. CDR3 nucleotide sequence: TGTGCCAGCTCGCAGGGACTCTTGAACACTGAAGCTTTCTTT. It encodes CASSQGLLNTEAFF.

The rearrangement joins TRBV5-1 to TRBJ2-5; D may be TRBD2 (5 bases). With 4 bases removed from V and 5 bases from J, the gap between germline ends came to 15 bases. The CDR3 runs to 14 residues. Germline V lookup: CDR1 SGHRS, CDR2 YFSETQ. CDR3 amino acids: CASSRTVRGETQYF. CDR3 bases: TGCGCCAGCAGCCGGACGGTTCGAGGGGAGACCCAGTACTTC.

The V gene is TRBV6-5, the J gene TRBJ1-5, with D perhaps matching TRBD1 (5 bases). CDR1 MNHEY and CDR2 SVGAGI come from the germline V gene. The length of the CDR3 is 14 residues. Trimming removed 5 bases from V and 2 bases from J, with 10 bases in between. The CDR3 loop reads CASSNDSGNQPQHF. The CDR3 nucleotides read TGTGCCAGCAGTAACGACAGCGGCAATCAGCCCCAGCATTTT.

The V call is TRBV7-3, the J call TRBJ2-3, with 10 bases that match TRBD2. The CDR3 has 13 residues. V lost 8 bases, J lost 6 bases, and 5 bases stayed unmatched. The germline V gene has CDR1 SGHTA and CDR2 FQGTGA. Here the CDR3 reads CASGLAGEDTQYF. The DNA for the CDR3 is TGTGCCAGCGGTCTAGCGGGAGAGGATACGCAGTATTTT. The whole variable domain, remainder taken from reference TRBV7-3 and TRBJ2-3, is GAGVSQTPSNKVTEKGKYVELRCDPISGHTALYWYRQSLGQGPEFLIYFQGTGAADDSGLPNDRFFAVRPEGSVSTLKIQRTERGDSAVYLCASGLAGEDTQYFGPGTRLTVL.

Ten or more counts support this clone. Mismatch with germline at one junction end may stem from a read error. This sequence joins TRBV28 and TRBJ2-7; TRBD2 might be the D (6 bases). The length of the CDR3 is 15 residues. The germline gives CDR1 MDHEN, CDR2 SYDVKM. The CDR3 DNA is TGTGCCAGCAGCCCCACGGGACTTCATAGCGGTTCTAGGAACTTC. The encoded protein is CASSPTGLHSGSRNF.

V is TRBV7-6 and J is TRBJ2-7; D possibly corresponds to TRBD2 (7 bases). The CDR3 has 17 amino acids. Germline loops: CDR1 SGHVS, CDR2 FNYEAQ. The germline V and J ends were trimmed by 0 bases and 0 bases, with 15 bases remaining between them. The CDR3 is CASSLAEGGNSSYEQYF. CDR3 bases: TGTGCCAGCAGCTTAGCAGAGGGGGGGAATAGCTCCTACGAGCAGTACTTC.

The gene calls are TRBV28 and TRBJ2-4; D uncertain. CDR3 length: 13 residues. The germline V gene has CDR1 MDHEN and CDR2 SYDVKM. V was trimmed by 5 bases and J by 8 bases, leaving 13 bases between them. CDR3 in amino acids: CASSPTLRDIQYF. The CDR3 DNA is TGTGCCAGCAGTCCGACATTGCGAGACATTCAGTACTTC.

The chain is built from TRBV30 and TRBJ2-3; TRBD2 aligns across 8 bases. There are 17 residues in the CDR3. Germline values: CDR1 GTSNPN, CDR2 SVGIG (reference sequence). V shed 0 bases, J shed 2 bases, and the junction held 10 bases outside the gene matches. CDR3 region: CAWSVPTASGLTDTQYF. In DNA, the CDR3 is TGTGCCTGGAGTGTACCCACGGCTAGCGGGCTCACAGATACGCAGTATTTT. The variable domain in full, with the rest retrieved from reference TRBV30 and TRBJ2-3, is SQTIHQWPATLVQPVGSPLSLECTVEGTSNPNLYWYRQAAGRGLQLLFYSVGIGQISSEVPQNLSASRPQDRQFILSSKKLLLSDSGFYLCAWSVPTASGLTDTQYFGPGTRLTVL.